This TCR beta chain is drawn from a study of patients and donors after allogeneic stem cell transplantation. Per germline, CDR1 DFQATT and CDR2 SNEGSKA (reference sequence). The CDR3 has 14 amino acids. Trimming cost V 4 bases and J 4 bases, with 14 bases left between them. TCRdb reprocessed the RT-PCR reads via MiXCR and lists one record per CDR3 protein. The sample has more than 850,000 distinct CDR3 sequences, approximately 19% seen once. The receptor's source is a human donor who was either an allogeneic HSCT recipient or a stem cell or donor lymphocyte infusion donor (not recorded which). It is not recorded whose cells these are; they may come from a transplant donor. Sequenced material: blood, either unsorted or a sorted T cell fraction (not recorded which). V usage is TRBV20-1 and J usage is TRBJ2-1, with D perhaps TRBD1 (6 bases). The CDR3 DNA reads as TGCAGTGCTACCCAACCTCAGGGGTACAATGAGCAGTTCTTC. It is translated as CSATQPQGYNEQFF.